Listed here are 25 T cell receptor beta chains from one sample, sequenced in a study of T cell repertoires in cytomegalovirus infection. Which antigens these TCRs recognize remains unknown. TCRdb fed the reads into MiXCR, producing one record per CDR3 protein. The data contain a few hundred thousand distinct CDR3 sequences, 42% of them singletons. This specimen consisted of cultured PBMCs, obtained from culture after CMV antigen stimulation. The receptors derive from a human donor in good health (CMV status not recorded). Some clones in this sample may be carry-over from other donors' samples.

The CDR3, as DNA: TGTGCCAGCATGGGAACTAATGAGTACCAAGAGACCCAGTACTTC. Protein product: CASMGTNEYQETQYF. This chain connects TRBV2 to TRBJ2-5; D call uncertain. The CDR3 totals 15 residues. Trimming took off 7 bases at V and 0 bases at J, with 15 bases between the two ends. CDR1 is SNHLY, CDR2 FYNNEI, per germline.

This chain joins TRBV7-9 and TRBJ1-3, with D maybe TRBD1 (5 bases). The CDR3 is made up of 12 amino acids. Trimming took off 5 bases at V and 7 bases at J, with 9 bases between the two ends. Germline-derived CDR1 and CDR2 are SEHNR and FQNEAQ (reference sequence). The CDR3 DNA sequence: TGTGCCAGCAGCGGGACTTTGAACACCATATATTTT. Its protein is CASSGTLNTIYF.

J is TRBJ2-7 and V is TRBV7-2; TRBD2 matches 10 bases. CDR3 size: 15 residues. Germline loops: CDR1 SGHTA, CDR2 FQGNSA. V lost 0 bases, J lost 1 base, and 0 bases stayed unmatched. CDR3 sequence (DNA): TGTGCCAGCAGCTTAGCGGGACTAGCGTCCTACGAGCAGTACTTC. Translated: CASSLAGLASYEQYF.

This clonotype was recorded a few times. The rearrangement joins TRBV7-2 to TRBJ2-5, with D tentatively TRBD1 (6 bases). CDR3 length: 15 residues. The V gene's germline CDR1 is SGHTA and CDR2 FQGNSA. The germline V and J ends were trimmed by 7 bases and 1 base, with 16 bases remaining between them. As DNA, the CDR3 is TGTGCCAGCACCTACAGGGTATTGGGCCAAGAGACCCAGTACTTC. The encoded protein is CASTYRVLGQETQYF.

In DNA, the CDR3 is TGTGCCAGCAGCCCCCTAAGGGGGAGGGGCACAGATACGCAGTATTTT. Translation: CASSPLRGRGTDTQYF. The chain recombines TRBV14 with TRBJ2-3, with a tentative D call TRBD2 (7 bases). Trimming shortened V by 4 bases and J by 1 base, and 15 bases separated the two germline ends. Germline V gives CDR1 SGHDN, CDR2 FVKESK. This CDR3 has 16 amino acids.

This chain uses TRBV5-1 with TRBJ2-5; D is unresolved. The CDR3 contains 15 residues. The V end was cut by 0 bases, the J end by 5 bases, with 14 bases between. Germline V lookup: CDR1 SGHRS, CDR2 YFSETQ. CDR3: CASSLDPGRKETQYF. DNA for the CDR3: TGCGCCAGCAGCTTGGACCCGGGCAGAAAGGAGACCCAGTACTTC.

This clonotype was observed a handful of times. The chain carries TRBV11-2 and TRBJ1-6, with a tentative D call TRBD1 (5 bases). Trimming cost V 0 bases and J 14 bases, with 11 bases left between them. From germline, CDR1 is SGHAT and CDR2 FQNNGV. This CDR3 is 13 amino acids long. The CDR3 loop is CASSLDLGTTLHF. For the CDR3, the DNA is TGTGCCAGCAGCTTAGACTTAGGGACGACCCTCCACTTT.

The chain has TRBV27 and TRBJ1-2; 7 nucleotides align to TRBD1. There are 13 residues in the CDR3. Trimming at V came to 5 bases and at J to 13 bases, leaving 13 bases not matched to a gene. The V gene's germline CDR1 is MNHEY and CDR2 SMNVEV (reference sequence). This CDR3 reads CASSPRTGGLGTF. CDR3 nucleotide sequence: TGTGCCAGCAGTCCCCGGACAGGCGGTCTGGGCACCTTC.

This clonotype appeared many times. The chain links TRBV10-2 to TRBJ1-5, with D unclear. Germline assignment: CDR1 WSHSY and CDR2 SAAADI. The CDR3 has 12 amino acids. The V and J ends lost 5 bases and 0 bases respectively, with 2 bases between them. The CDR3 loop is CASSISNQPQHF. Written as DNA, the CDR3 is TGCGCCAGCAGTATTAGCAATCAGCCCCAGCATTTT.

Remarks on this clonotype: A much bigger clone sits one base away, suggesting this may be a read error. The chain employs TRBV7-6 and TRBJ2-1; D gene unclear. The CDR3 sequence is 16 residues long. CDR1 and CDR2 (germline): SGHVS, FNYEAQ. As DNA, the CDR3 is TGTGCCAGCAGCTTAGGGCTCCCGGGTCCAGACAATGATCAGTTCTTC. Amino acids: CASSLGLPGPDNDQFF.

This clonotype occurred many times. CDR3 DNA: TGTGCCAGCAGCCCGATACGAAGCACAGATACGCAGTATTTT. This translates into CASSPIRSTDTQYF. This chain links TRBV7-2 with TRBJ2-3; D ambiguous. CDR1 and CDR2 (germline): SGHTA, FQGNSA. The CDR3 covers 14 residues. Trimming took 5 bases from V and 0 from J, leaving 9 bases between them.

The CDR3 DNA reads TGCAGTGCTAGTTTCCCTACAGGGGGGTACAATGAGCAGTTCTTC. Its translation: CSASFPTGGYNEQFF. The chain combines TRBV20-1 with TRBJ2-1; TRBD1 aligns across 8 bases. Trimming removed 3 bases from V and 4 bases from J; junction bases left unmatched: 8. CDR1 and CDR2 from the germline V gene are DFQATT and SNEGSKA (reference sequence). The CDR3 totals 15 residues.

This chain uses TRBV6-5 with TRBJ2-1; D might be TRBD1 (5 bases). The CDR3 runs to 13 residues. V dropped 5 bases and J dropped 6 bases, with 11 bases sitting between them. Per germline, CDR1 MNHEY and CDR2 SVGAGI. The CDR3 nucleotides are TGTGCCAGCAGTCCCCCAGGGTTCAATGAGCAGTTCTTC. Its translation is CASSPPGFNEQFF.

V usage is TRBV4-3 and J usage is TRBJ2-1; D is uncertain. The V end lost 0 bases, the J end lost 8 bases, and 11 bases lay between the germline ends. From germline, CDR1 is LGHNA and CDR2 YSLEER. The CDR3 is 14 amino acids. The chain's CDR3 is CASSQESPRDEQFF. The CDR3 nucleotides read TGCGCCAGCAGCCAAGAGTCGCCACGGGATGAGCAGTTCTTC.

This clonotype has a single count. This chain uses TRBV5-1 with TRBJ2-3; the D gene is possibly TRBD1 (6 bases). The germline V and J ends were trimmed by 2 bases and 4 bases, with 14 bases remaining between them. CDR1 is SGHRS and CDR2 is YFSETQ in the germline V gene. The CDR3 consists of 15 residues. CDR3 coding DNA: TGCGCCAGCAGCTTTGGGGCAGGGGAAGCAGATACGCAGTATTTT. This codes for CASSFGAGEADTQYF.

The rearrangement joins TRBV12-3 or TRBV12-4 to TRBJ2-5, with D perhaps matching TRBD1 or TRBD2 (6 bases each). Trimming removed 5 bases from V and 5 bases from J, with 21 bases in between. CDR3 length: 16 amino acids. CDR3 nucleotide sequence: TGTGCCAGCAGTCGAGGGGGGTCATGGATTCGGGAGACCCAGTACTTC. This codes for CASSRGGSWIRETQYF.

The chain couples TRBV3-1 to TRBJ2-2; 8 bases line up with TRBD1. The CDR3 contains 16 residues. V was clipped by 4 bases and J by 3 bases; unmatched bases: 7. The V gene's germline CDR1 is LGHDT and CDR2 YNNKEL (reference sequence). CDR3 coding DNA: TGTGCCAGCAGCCTATTGGACAGGGACTACACCGGGGAGCTGTTTTTT. This encodes CASSLLDRDYTGELFF.

This chain joins TRBV2 and TRBJ2-7; either TRBD1 or TRBD2 may supply D (5 bases each). The germline V gene has CDR1 SNHLY and CDR2 FYNNEI. CDR3 length equals 14 residues. The V end was cut by 4 bases, the J end by 4 bases, with 14 bases between. Here the CDR3 reads CASSVEGTSYEQYF. The CDR3 region has the DNA TGTGCCAGCAGTGTAGAGGGGACCTCATACGAGCAGTACTTC.

This clonotype has only a few counts. This chain uses TRBV7-9 with TRBJ1-6; D ambiguous. The CDR3 spans 13 residues. Trimming shortened V by 1 base and J by 12 bases, and 10 bases separated the two germline ends. Germline V lookup: CDR1 SEHNR, CDR2 FQNEAQ (reference sequence). The CDR3 spells CASSLVSDVPLHF. The CDR3 nucleotides are TGTGCCAGCAGCTTAGTTTCGGATGTACCCCTCCACTTT.

This clonotype has more than one count but fewer than ten. The chain carries TRBV7-9 and TRBJ1-6, with D possibly being TRBD1 (6 bases). Germline assignment: CDR1 SEHNR and CDR2 FQNEAQ (reference sequence). V was clipped by 6 bases and J by 6 bases, with 18 bases between them. The CDR3 spans 16 residues. CDR3 amino acids: CASRPNGGPTNSPLHF. CDR3 nucleotide sequence: TGTGCCAGCAGGCCGAATGGGGGGCCTACTAATTCACCCCTCCACTTT.

Many counts were recorded for this clonotype. This chain connects TRBV7-6 to TRBJ1-3; 9 bases are shared with TRBD1. This CDR3 region has 16 residues. From germline, CDR1 is SGHVS and CDR2 FNYEAQ. The V segment lost 5 bases and the J segment 2 bases; nucleotides outside the gene matches: 7. The CDR3 DNA reads as TGTGCCAGCAGCCCACAGGGGACAGGGACTGGAAACACCATATATTTT. Protein: CASSPQGTGTGNTIYF.

CDR3 nucleotides: TGTGCCAGCATCGGGTCCGGGGGGCTGAACCCTTTCTTT. Translation: CASIGSGGLNPFF. The chain has TRBV6-2 or TRBV6-3 and TRBJ1-1; D may be TRBD1 (6 bases). Looked up from germline, CDR1 is MNHEY and CDR2 is SVGEGT. V shed 7 bases and J shed 12 bases, with 21 bases lying between them. The CDR3 totals 13 residues.

This clonotype was recorded a few times. The rearrangement links TRBV6-5 to TRBJ2-3; 7 bases agree with TRBD1. The CDR3 has 13 amino acids. The trim removed 6 bases at V and 5 bases at J, leaving 5 bases unmatched. Germline CDR1 MNHEY, CDR2 SVGAGI. The CDR3 DNA follows: TGTGCCAGCAGGGTAACAGGGGTAGATACGCAGTATTTT. The encoded protein is CASRVTGVDTQYF.

This clonotype was counted a few times. This chain links TRBV7-6 with TRBJ2-7, with a weak D call TRBD2 (5 bases). The CDR3 has 12 amino acids. Trimming removed 8 bases from V and 3 bases from J, with 11 bases in between. The germline gives CDR1 SGHVS, CDR2 FNYEAQ. The CDR3 loop is CASGSQSYEQYF. CDR3 coding DNA: TGTGCCAGCGGGAGCCAAAGCTACGAGCAGTACTTC. The whole variable domain, remainder taken from reference TRBV7-6 and TRBJ2-7, is GAGVSQSPRYKVTKRGQDVALRCDPISGHVSLYWYRQALGQGPEFLTYFNYEAQQDKSGLPNDRFSAERPEGSISTLTIQRTEQRDSAMYRCASGSQSYEQYFGPGTRLTVT.

This clonotype appeared a few times. This chain uses TRBV4-2 with TRBJ2-7; the D gene is possibly TRBD2 (6 bases). This CDR3 has 15 amino acids. The V gene lost 1 base and the J gene lost 3 bases, with 13 bases spanning the gap. CDR1 and CDR2 (germline): LGHNA, YNFKEQ. The chain's CDR3 is CASSQVGGLGYEQYF. The CDR3 DNA reads as TGTGCCAGCAGCCAAGTAGGAGGGCTGGGCTACGAGCAGTACTTC.